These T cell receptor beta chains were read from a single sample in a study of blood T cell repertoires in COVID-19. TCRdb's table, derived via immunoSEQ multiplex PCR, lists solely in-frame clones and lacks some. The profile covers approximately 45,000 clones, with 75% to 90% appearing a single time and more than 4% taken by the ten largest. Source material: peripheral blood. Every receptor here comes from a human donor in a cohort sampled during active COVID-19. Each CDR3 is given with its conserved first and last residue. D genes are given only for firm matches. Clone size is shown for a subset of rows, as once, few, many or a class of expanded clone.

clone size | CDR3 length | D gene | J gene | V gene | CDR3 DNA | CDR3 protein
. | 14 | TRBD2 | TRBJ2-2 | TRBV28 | TGTGCCAGCCCGACTAGCGGGAGGTCGGGGGAGCTGTTTTTT | CASPTSGRSGELFF
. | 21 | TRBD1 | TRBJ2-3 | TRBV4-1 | TGCGCCAGCAGCCACAGGGGGCTACGACAGGCCTCCCGGAATAGCACAGATACGCAGTATTTT | CASSHRGLRQASRNSTDTQYF
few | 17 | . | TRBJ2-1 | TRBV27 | TGTGCCAGCAGAAGGCGAGTAACGGGAGTATTTTTGAATGAGCAGTTCTTC | CASRRRVTGVFLNEQFF
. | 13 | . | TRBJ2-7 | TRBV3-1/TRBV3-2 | TGTGCCAGCAGCCCCACCGGGTACTACGAGCAGTACTTC | CASSPTGYYEQYF
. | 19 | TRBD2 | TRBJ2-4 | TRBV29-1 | TGCAGCGCCGGGGGGACTAGAGCGGGAGGGCCATTAGCCAAAAACATTCAGTACTTC | CSAGGTRAGGPLAKNIQYF
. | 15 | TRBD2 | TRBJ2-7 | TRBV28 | TGTGCCAGCAGTGTGACTAGCGGGAGCTCCTACGAGCAGTACTTC | CASSVTSGSSYEQYF
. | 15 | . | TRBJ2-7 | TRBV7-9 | TGTGCCAGCAGCTTAGGAGAGGTCGGTTCCTACGAGCAGTACTTC | CASSLGEVGSYEQYF
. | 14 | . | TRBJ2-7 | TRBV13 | TGTGCCAGCAGCCCTCCGGGGTCCACGAGCGAGCAGTACTTC | CASSPPGSTSEQYF
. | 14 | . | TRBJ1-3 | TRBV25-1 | TGTGCCAGCAGTGAATCACACTCTGGAAACACCATATATTTT | CASSESHSGNTIYF
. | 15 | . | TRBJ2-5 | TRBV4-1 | TGCGCCAGCAGCCAAGATGCGGACATAAGGCAGACCCAGTACTTC | CASSQDADIRQTQYF
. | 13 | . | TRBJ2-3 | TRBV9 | TGTGCCAGCAGAGACCAGGGCTCAGATACGCAGTATTTT | CASRDQGSDTQYF
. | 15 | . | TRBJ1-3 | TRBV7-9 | TGTGCCAGCAGCTTACGCCCCTCGGGAGGAAACACCATATATTTT | CASSLRPSGGNTIYF
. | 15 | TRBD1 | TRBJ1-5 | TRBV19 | TGTGCCAGTAGTAGGACAGGGTCGGGCAATCAGCCCCAGCATTTT | CASSRTGSGNQPQHF
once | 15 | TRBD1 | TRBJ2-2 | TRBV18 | TGTGCCAGCTCTCCGGACAGGGGTTACACCGGGGAGCTGTTTTTT | CASSPDRGYTGELFF
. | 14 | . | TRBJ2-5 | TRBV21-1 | TGTGCCAGCAGCAAACAGGACATTGAAGAGACCCAGTACTTC | CASSKQDIEETQYF
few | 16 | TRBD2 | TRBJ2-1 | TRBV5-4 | TGTGCCAGCAGCCGAGCCGGGACTAGCGGAAACAATGAGCAGTTCTTC | CASSRAGTSGNNEQFF
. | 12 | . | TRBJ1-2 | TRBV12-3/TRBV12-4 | TGTGCCAGCTCAGGCGTCGAATATGGCTACACCTTC | CASSGVEYGYTF
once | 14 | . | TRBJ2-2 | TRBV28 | TGTGCCAGCAAGGGGCAGGGTGACACCGGGGAGCTGTTTTTT | CASKGQGDTGELFF
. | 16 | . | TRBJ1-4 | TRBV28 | TGTGCCAGCAGTTTTGGAGTGGCGTCCCGGGGGGAAAAACTGTTTTTT | CASSFGVASRGEKLFF
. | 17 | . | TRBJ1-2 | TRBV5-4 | TGTGCCAGCAGCTTACCATTTGCTGGACAGAAAAACTATGGCTACACCTTC | CASSLPFAGQKNYGYTF
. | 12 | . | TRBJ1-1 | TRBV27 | TGTGCCAGCAGCCTTCCCGGCACTGAAGCTTTCTTT | CASSLPGTEAFF
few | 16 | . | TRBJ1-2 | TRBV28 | TGTGCCAGCAGTTTTATTGAAGGGGGTGAAAACTATGGCTACACCTTC | CASSFIEGGENYGYTF
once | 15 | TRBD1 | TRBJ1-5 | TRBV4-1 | TGCGCCAGCAGTCTAACACAGGGGAACAATCAGCCCCAGCATTTT | CASSLTQGNNQPQHF
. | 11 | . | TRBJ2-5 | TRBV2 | TGTGCCAGCATAGTATCAGAGACCCAGTACTTC | CASIVSETQYF
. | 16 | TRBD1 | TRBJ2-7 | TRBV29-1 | TGCAGCGTTGAAGATCCGGGCCGGGACAGGGGGCGCGAGCAGTACTTC | CSVEDPGRDRGREQYF
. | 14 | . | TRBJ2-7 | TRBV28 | TGTGCCAGCCGGTTTAGCGGCTACGACTACGAGCAGTACTTC | CASRFSGYDYEQYF
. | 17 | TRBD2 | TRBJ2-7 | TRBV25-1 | TGTGCCAGCAGTGAAGCACCCAGCGGGAGAAAACCCTACGAGCAGTACTTC | CASSEAPSGRKPYEQYF
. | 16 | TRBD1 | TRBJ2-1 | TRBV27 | TGTGCCAGCAGTTTGGGGACCGGGACAGGGTCAGTAGGGCAGTTCTTC | CASSLGTGTGSVGQFF
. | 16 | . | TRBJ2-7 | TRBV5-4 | TGTGCCAGCAGCCCCCGGGACACTTACCACTCCTACGAGCAGTACTTC | CASSPRDTYHSYEQYF
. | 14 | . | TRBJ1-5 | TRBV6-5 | TGTGCCAGCAGCCTCGGGGGACGTGAACAGCCCCAGCATTTT | CASSLGGREQPQHF
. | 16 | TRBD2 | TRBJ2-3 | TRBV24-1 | TGTGCCACCAGTCCCCATAGCGGGAGAAATGGAAATACGCAGTATTTT | CATSPHSGRNGNTQYF
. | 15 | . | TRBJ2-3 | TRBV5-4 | TGTGCCAGCAGCTTGGCTGTGGCAGGGATAGATACGCAGTATTTT | CASSLAVAGIDTQYF
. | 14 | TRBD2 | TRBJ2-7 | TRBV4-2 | TGTGCCAGCAGCCAAGCTAGCGGGAGCTACGAGCAGTACTTC | CASSQASGSYEQYF
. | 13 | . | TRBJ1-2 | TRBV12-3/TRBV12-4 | TGTGCCAGCAGTTTAGGGACACCCTATGGCTACACCTTC | CASSLGTPYGYTF